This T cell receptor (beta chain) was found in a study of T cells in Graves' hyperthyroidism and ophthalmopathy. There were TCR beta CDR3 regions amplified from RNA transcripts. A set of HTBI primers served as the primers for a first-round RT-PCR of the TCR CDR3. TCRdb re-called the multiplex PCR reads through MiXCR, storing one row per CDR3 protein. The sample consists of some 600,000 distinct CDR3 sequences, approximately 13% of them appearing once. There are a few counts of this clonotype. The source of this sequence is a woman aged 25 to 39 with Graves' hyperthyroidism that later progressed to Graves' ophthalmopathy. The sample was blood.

The CDR3 DNA reads TGTGCCAGCAGCTTCTACTCAGGGGGCCGTTACAATGAGCAGTTCTTC. Translation gives CASSFYSGGRYNEQFF. V and J are TRBV5-8 and TRBJ2-1, with 8 bases fitting TRBD1. V shed 2 bases and J 4 bases; nucleotides not matched to a gene: 8. Germline CDR1 and CDR2: SGHTS and YDEGEE. The CDR3 length is 16 residues.